Sequencing of this T cell receptor beta chain was carried out in a study of graft-versus-host responses after intestinal transplantation. For the study at large: Tacrolimus plus steroids were given to all recipients for roughly three years, preceded by anti-thymocyte globulin induction.

TCRdb keeps only in-frame clones here, not all; method: immunoSEQ multiplex PCR. The table shows around 110,000 clones, with 93% occurring only once. Worth noting for this clone: Its antigen is not known.

This CDR3 region has 16 residues. The V segment lost 1 base and the J segment 4 bases; nucleotides outside the gene matches: 8. CDR1 is SEHNR and CDR2 is FQNEAQ in the germline V gene (reference sequence). The clonotype originates from a human donor who was the organ donor for an intestinal transplant. This chain uses TRBV7-9 with TRBJ2-7, with TRBD2 identical over 9 bases. This material consisted of unstimulated CD8+ T cells sorted from spleen or lymph node cells, taken before transplant. The CDR3 spells CASSLEVAGVWYEQYF. As DNA, the CDR3 is TGTGCCAGCAGCTTAGAGGTAGCGGGAGTATGGTACGAGCAGTACTTC.